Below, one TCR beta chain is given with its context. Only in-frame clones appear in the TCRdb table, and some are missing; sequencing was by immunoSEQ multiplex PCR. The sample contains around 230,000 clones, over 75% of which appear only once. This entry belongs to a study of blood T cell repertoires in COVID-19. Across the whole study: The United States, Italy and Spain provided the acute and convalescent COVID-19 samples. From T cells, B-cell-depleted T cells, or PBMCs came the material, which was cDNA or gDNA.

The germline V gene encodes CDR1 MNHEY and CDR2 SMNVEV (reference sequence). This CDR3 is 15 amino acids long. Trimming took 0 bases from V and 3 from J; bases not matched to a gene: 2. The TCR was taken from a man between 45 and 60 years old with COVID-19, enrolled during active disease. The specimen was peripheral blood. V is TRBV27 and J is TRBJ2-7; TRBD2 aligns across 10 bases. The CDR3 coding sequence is TGTGCCAGCAGTTTATCGGGACTAGCGAGCTACGAGCAGTACTTC. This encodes CASSLSGLASYEQYF.